These 3 T cell receptor beta chains were sequenced from one sample in a study of vaccination effects on CD4 cells after COVID-19. Data came from immunoSEQ multiplex PCR; TCRdb stores just in-frame clones and leaves some out. The sample has 70,000 to 95,000 clones; roughly 80% are singletons. No antigens are known for them. Sequencing in the ViraFEST assay came after antigen-specific CD4+ T cells had been expanded with viral peptide pools, which were used to stimulate PBMC. Upon completion of about 10 days in culture, CD4+ T cells were isolated. It was two doses of either the BNT162b2 or mRNA-1273 vaccine that participants received. The sample in question was CD4+ T cells from PBMCs cultured with HCoV-OC43 spike peptides, obtained after COVID-19 vaccination. Subset meaning: HCoV-OC43 spike overlapping peptide pool stimulation. Receptors were obtained from a human donor who received a COVID-19 vaccine.

The rearrangement joins TRBV7-2 to TRBJ1-1, with D uncertain. V lost 1 base to trimming and J lost 7 bases, with 10 bases between them. Germline V gives CDR1 SGHTA, CDR2 FQGNSA. The CDR3 loop spans 13 amino acids. DNA for the CDR3: TGTGCCAGCAGCTTAGGACCAAGAGATGAAGCTTTCTTT. Encoded protein: CASSLGPRDEAFF.

The chain is built from TRBV21-1 and TRBJ1-1. TRBV21-1 has pseudogene status. The CDR3 contains 19 residues. For the CDR3, the DNA is TGTGCCAGCAGCAAAGCGCTTCTATTTGACCGAGGGATGAACACTGAAGCTTTCTTT. This encodes CASSKALLFDRGMNTEAFF.

This clone was recorded once. The chain recombines TRBV19 with TRBJ2-7; D gene uncertain. Germline CDR1 and CDR2: LNHDA and SQIVND (reference sequence). V lost 7 bases, J lost 3 bases, and 4 bases lay in between. This CDR3 is 10 amino acids long. In nucleotides, the CDR3 is TGTGCCAGTAACGGCTACGAGCAGTACGTC. Protein sequence: CASNGYEQYV.